This T cell receptor (beta chain) was observed in a study of blood T cell repertoires in COVID-19. Produced via immunoSEQ multiplex PCR; TCRdb's table is partial and in-frame only. The sample has over 25,000 clones, around 89% seen once; the top ten hold roughly 1.7%. After removal of 2 bases from V and 7 bases from J, the junction contained 4 bases not matched to a gene. Germline CDR1 and CDR2: MDHEN and SYDVKM. The CDR3 spans 13 residues. The material sequenced was peripheral blood. The chain links TRBV28 to TRBJ1-1, with 7 bases aligning to TRBD1. This receptor was obtained from a woman aged 55-70 years with active COVID-19. CDR3 region: CASSLDRDGEAFF. The CDR3 nucleotides read TGTGCCAGCAGTTTAGACAGGGACGGTGAAGCTTTCTTT.